Following are 27 T cell receptor beta chains from one sample sequenced in a study of blood T cell repertoires in COVID-19. Produced via immunoSEQ multiplex PCR; TCRdb's table is partial and in-frame only. Among 40,000 to 55,000 clones listed, approximately 90% were seen once. The sample was peripheral blood. These TCRs come from a man in his forties or fifties with active COVID-19.

The J gene is TRBJ2-2, the V gene TRBV11-2; 12 bases are a match to TRBD1. V dropped 1 base and J dropped 7; count of bases not matched to a gene: 7. Germline V gene data show CDR1 as SGHAT and CDR2 as FQNNGV. CDR3 length equals 17 residues. CDR3 DNA sequence: TGTGCCAGCAGCTTAGGATCTTGGGACAGGGGGCACGGGGAGCTGTTTTTT. Translation gives CASSLGSWDRGHGELFF.

V usage is TRBV2 and J usage is TRBJ1-6; D is unclear. CDR3 length: 13 amino acids. V was trimmed by 6 bases and J by 6 bases, leaving 9 bases between them. CDR1 and CDR2 from the germline V gene are SNHLY and FYNNEI. CDR3 nucleotide sequence: TGTGCCAGCAGGGGCGATTTTAATTCACCCCTCCACTTT. Its protein is CASRGDFNSPLHF.

J is TRBJ2-3 and V is TRBV7-6, with 8 positions matching TRBD2. The CDR3 loop spans 14 amino acids. V lost 3 bases to trimming and J lost 5 bases; unmatched junction nucleotides: 4. Germline V CDR1 and CDR2: SGHVS, FNYEAQ. The CDR3 sequence is CASSFRGGRDTQYF. The CDR3 DNA follows: TGTGCCAGCAGCTTCCGGGGGGGCCGAGATACGCAGTATTTT.

The chain has TRBV4-1 and TRBJ1-2; D is ambiguous. V dropped 1 base and J dropped 4 bases, with 13 bases sitting between them. The germline V gene encodes CDR1 MGHRA and CDR2 YSYEKL. The CDR3 length is 15 residues. This CDR3 reads CASSQAVGSPYGYTF. DNA of the CDR3: TGCGCCAGCAGCCAAGCTGTGGGCTCACCCTATGGCTACACCTTC.

In DNA form, the CDR3 reads TGTGCCAGCAGCTCTCGACAGGGACTAGCCTACGAGCAGTACTTC. Protein sequence: CASSSRQGLAYEQYF. The chain employs TRBV7-6 and TRBJ2-7, with D perhaps TRBD2 (8 bases). The germline V gene has CDR1 SGHVS and CDR2 FNYEAQ. Trimming cost V 4 bases and J 2 bases, with 15 bases left between them. The CDR3 length is 15 residues.

V and J are TRBV14 and TRBJ2-5; a possible D gene is TRBD1 (6 bases). Deletions cut 1 base from V and 5 bases from J, with 11 bases between. Germline V gene lookup returns CDR1 SGHDN and CDR2 FVKESK. The CDR3 consists of 14 residues. The CDR3: CASSQGRGTETQYF. The CDR3 coding sequence is TGTGCCAGCAGCCAAGGCAGGGGTACCGAGACCCAGTACTTC.

The genes are TRBV9 and TRBJ1-4; no definite D call. From germline, CDR1 is SGDLS and CDR2 YYNGEE. The CDR3 contains 15 residues. V lost 0 bases, J lost 2 bases, and 8 bases lay in between. CDR3 sequence: CASSVEADTNEKLFF. The CDR3 coding sequence is TGTGCCAGCAGCGTAGAGGCGGATACTAATGAAAAACTGTTTTTT.

The V gene is TRBV15, the J gene TRBJ1-2; TRBD1 aligns across 7 bases. V lost 1 base to trimming and J lost 8 bases; unmatched junction nucleotides: 4. The CDR3 covers 13 residues. The germline V gene has CDR1 LNHNV and CDR2 YYDKDF (reference sequence). CDR3 in DNA: TGTGCCACCAGCAGAGGAGGGGGCGACGGCTACACCTTC. Amino acids: CATSRGGGDGYTF.

The chain uses TRBV7-2 and TRBJ2-1; 9 nucleotides align to TRBD1. V trimming: 5 bases; J trimming: 2 bases; junction bases outside the gene matches: 4. The CDR3 runs 15 residues. Germline-derived CDR1 and CDR2 are SGHTA and FQGNSA. The CDR3 region is CASSGDRATYNEQFF. The CDR3 bases are TGTGCCAGCAGCGGGGACAGGGCAACCTACAATGAGCAGTTCTTC.

The chain links TRBV7-2 to TRBJ2-3, with TRBD2 as a possible D gene (5 bases). CDR3 length equals 12 residues. The V gene lost 5 bases and the J gene lost 6 bases, with 9 bases spanning the gap. The V gene's germline CDR1 is SGHTA and CDR2 FQGNSA. The chain's CDR3 is CASSRGRDTQYF. The CDR3 nucleotides read TGTGCCAGCAGCCGCGGGCGGGATACGCAGTATTTT.

The chain joins TRBV11-2 to TRBJ2-7, with TRBD2 as a possible D gene (6 bases). V lost 5 bases and J 3 bases, leaving 17 bases between the germline ends. The CDR3 is 15 amino acids. Germline V gene sequence: CDR1 SGHAT, CDR2 FQNNGV. The CDR3 DNA reads as TGTGCCAGCAGCCCTCTCGTTGGAGGGCACTACGAGCAGTACTTC. This translates into CASSPLVGGHYEQYF.

This chain joins TRBV24-1 and TRBJ2-1, with 12 bases fitting TRBD2. The CDR3 loop spans 16 amino acids. Losses at the gene ends were 4 bases for V and 7 bases for J; bases not matched to a gene: 7. Germline V gene data show CDR1 as KGHDR and CDR2 as SFDVKD. Written as DNA, the CDR3 is TGTGCCACCAGTGAAGCTAGCGGGAGGGCCTGGAATGAGCAGTTCTTC. It yields the protein CATSEASGRAWNEQFF.

The chain has TRBV27 and TRBJ2-3; possible D gene TRBD1, 5 bases. From germline, CDR1 is MNHEY and CDR2 SMNVEV (reference sequence). Trimming pared 5 bases from V and 2 bases from J, leaving 17 bases between. The CDR3 runs 16 residues. In DNA, the CDR3 is TGTGCCAGCAGTCAAAGGGCAGGGATGCCCACAGATACGCAGTATTTT. Translating gives CASSQRAGMPTDTQYF.

J is TRBJ2-5 and V is TRBV7-3, with 9 nucleotides matching TRBD1. CDR3 size: 16 residues. Germline trimming cut 2 bases from V and 2 bases from J; bases unmatched to any gene: 6. CDR1 SGHTA and CDR2 FQGTGA come from the germline V gene. This chain's CDR3 is CASSLGGQGTQETQYF. The CDR3 coding sequence is TGTGCCAGCAGCTTAGGTGGACAGGGGACTCAAGAGACCCAGTACTTC.

The chain couples TRBV5-1 to TRBJ2-5; TRBD2 aligns across 14 bases. Trimming at V came to 2 bases and at J to 3 bases, leaving 6 bases not matched to a gene. The CDR3 contains 17 residues. The germline gives CDR1 SGHRS, CDR2 YFSETQ. CDR3 sequence: CASSLPGTSGGKETQYF. The CDR3 DNA reads as TGCGCCAGCAGCTTACCCGGGACTAGCGGGGGCAAAGAGACCCAGTACTTC.

This clone showed up just once. The rearrangement links TRBV5-4 to TRBJ1-1; D gene uncertain. Germline CDR1 SGHNT, CDR2 YYREEE (reference sequence). With 0 bases removed from V and 6 bases from J, the gap between germline ends came to 9 bases. CDR3 length: 13 residues. The CDR3 nucleotides read TGTGCCAGCAGCTTGGATGTGCAGGCTGAAGCTTTCTTT. Translated, it gives CASSLDVQAEAFF.

This CDR3 reads CASSPVRSGGNEKLFF. CDR3 coding DNA: TGTGCCAGCTCACCAGTCCGCTCAGGGGGTAATGAAAAACTGTTTTTT. J is TRBJ1-4 and V is TRBV18, with TRBD1 identical over 7 bases. CDR3 length: 16 residues. Trimming at V came to 2 bases and at J to 4 bases, leaving 7 bases not matched to a gene. Germline CDR1 reads KGHSH; CDR2 reads LQKENI.

This clone was counted a few times. The chain is built from TRBV19 and TRBJ1-5; 9 bases map to TRBD1. Germline trimming cut 3 bases from V and 2 bases from J; bases unmatched to any gene: 8. The germline V gene has CDR1 LNHDA and CDR2 SQIVND (reference sequence). This CDR3 has 17 amino acids. The CDR3 region is CASSIRDRVRGNQPQHF. The CDR3 nucleotides are TGTGCCAGTAGTATTCGGGACAGGGTAAGGGGCAATCAGCCCCAGCATTTT. The variable domain in full, completed from reference TRBV19 and TRBJ1-5, reads DGGITQSPKYLFRKEGQNVTLSCEQNLNHDAMYWYRQDPGQGLRLIYYSQIVNDFQKGDIAEGYSVSREKKESFPLTVTSAQKNPTAFYLCASSIRDRVRGNQPQHFGDGTRLSIL.

The CDR3 nucleotides read TGTGCCAGCAGCCGCAGCGGGAACCTATACGAGCAGTACTTC. It yields the protein CASSRSGNLYEQYF. V usage is TRBV7-9 and J usage is TRBJ2-7; 7 positions agree with TRBD2. Germline V lookup: CDR1 SEHNR, CDR2 FQNEAQ (reference sequence). This CDR3 region has 14 residues. V gave up 5 bases and J gave up 4 bases; unmatched junction bases: 8.

This clone appeared a few times. The chain carries TRBV7-6 and TRBJ2-3; TRBD2 matches at 12 bases. The germline V gene encodes CDR1 SGHVS and CDR2 FNYEAQ. Trimming cost V 1 base and J 8 bases; bases outside gene matches: 4. The CDR3 covers 15 residues. CDR3 in amino acids: CASSLGVLAGGTQYF. CDR3 nucleotide sequence: TGTGCCAGCAGCTTAGGGGTACTAGCGGGGGGTACGCAGTATTTT.

CDR3 loop: CSVVGRVGTEAFF. The CDR3 DNA is TGCAGCGTTGTAGGCAGGGTGGGCACTGAAGCTTTCTTT. The rearrangement links TRBV29-1 to TRBJ1-1, with D possibly matching TRBD1 (5 bases). V was cut by 4 bases and J by 4 bases, with 13 bases left in between. Germline V gene lookup returns CDR1 SQVTM and CDR2 ANQGSEA. This CDR3 is built from 13 residues.

The chain joins TRBV7-9 to TRBJ2-5; no reliable D call. The CDR3 is made up of 15 amino acids. From germline, CDR1 is SEHNR and CDR2 FQNEAQ (reference sequence). V was trimmed by 4 bases and J by 3 bases, leaving 15 bases between them. As DNA, the CDR3 is TGTGCCAGCAGCTCGTTTGCTAACCCCGAAGAGACCCAGTACTTC. Translation: CASSSFANPEETQYF.

V usage is TRBV5-1 and J usage is TRBJ2-5, with a tentative D call TRBD1 (5 bases). CDR1 and CDR2 (germline): SGHRS, YFSETQ. The CDR3 has 12 amino acids. The V gene lost 4 bases and the J gene lost 5 bases, with 9 bases spanning the gap. CDR3 sequence: CASSVRAETQYF. For the CDR3, the DNA is TGCGCCAGCAGCGTCAGGGCTGAGACCCAGTACTTC.

Points on this clone: One end of the junction varies from germline; a read error may be responsible. The V and J genes are TRBV2 and TRBJ1-2; tentatively, D is TRBD1 (6 bases). Germline V gene sequence: CDR1 SNHLY, CDR2 FYNNEI. This CDR3 is 15 amino acids long. DNA for the CDR3: TGTGCCAGCAGCGAAGGGGGACTAAGCGACTATGGCTACACCTTC. This codes for CASSEGGLSDYGYTF.

This clone was observed once. This rearrangement joins TRBV2 to TRBJ1-6; no firm D call. This CDR3 region has 13 residues. V lost 4 bases and J lost 10, with 11 bases in between. Germline values: CDR1 SNHLY, CDR2 FYNNEI. The CDR3 region is CASSVEGSSPLHF. CDR3 coding DNA: TGTGCCAGCAGTGTCGAGGGATCGTCACCCCTCCACTTT.

The CDR3 region has the DNA TGCGCCAGCAGCACCGGGACAGGGGATGACCCCTTGTTTTTT. This sequence encodes CASSTGTGDDPLFF. The chain uses TRBV5-1 and TRBJ1-4; 10 bases agree with TRBD1. The CDR3 runs 14 residues. Trimming removed 4 bases from V and 15 bases from J; junction bases left unmatched: 12. The V gene's germline CDR1 is SGHRS and CDR2 YFSETQ.

The rearrangement joins TRBV7-2 to TRBJ2-3; TRBD2 matches at 11 bases. Germline CDR1 is SGHTA and CDR2 is FQGNSA. With 3 bases clipped from V and 6 bases from J, the junction kept 5 bases outside the gene matches. The CDR3 is made up of 15 amino acids. CDR3 sequence (DNA): TGTGCCAGCAGCTTTAGGATAGCGGGAGGGGATACGCAGTATTTT. It yields the protein CASSFRIAGGDTQYF.